Included here is one TCR beta chain sequence, with context. These data come from a study of radiation and T cells in renal cell carcinoma. The germline CDR1 and CDR2 sequences are KGHSH and LQKENI. The CDR3 is 14 amino acids. V shed 6 bases and J 0 bases; nucleotides not matched to a gene: 5. The time point denotes: blood 4 weeks post-SBRT, at nephrectomy. Described treatment: 15 Gy SBRT to primary tumor, nephrectomy 4 weeks later. Generated by immunoSEQ multiplex PCR, the TCRdb table keeps only in-frame clones and is missing some. The sample lists 140,000 or so clones; approximately 86% were seen once.

This chain uses TRBV18 with TRBJ2-7; 7 bases are a match to TRBD2. The material sequenced was blood, taken from a patient whose treatment included radiotherapy and nephrectomy. This TCR derives from a woman aged 50 to 60 with renal cell carcinoma. The CDR3 loop is CASSPGGSSYEQYF. For the CDR3, the DNA is TGTGCCAGCTCCCCGGGAGGCAGCTCCTACGAGCAGTACTTC.